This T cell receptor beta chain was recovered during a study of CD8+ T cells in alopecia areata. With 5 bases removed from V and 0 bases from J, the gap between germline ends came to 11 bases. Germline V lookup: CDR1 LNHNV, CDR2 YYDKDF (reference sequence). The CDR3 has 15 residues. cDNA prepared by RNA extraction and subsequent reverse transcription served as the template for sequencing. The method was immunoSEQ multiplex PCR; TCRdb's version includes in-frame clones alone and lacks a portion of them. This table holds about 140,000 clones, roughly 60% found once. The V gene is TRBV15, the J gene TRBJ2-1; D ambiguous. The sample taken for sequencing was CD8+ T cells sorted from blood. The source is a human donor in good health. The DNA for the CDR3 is TGTGCCACCAGCGTGGACGGATCCTCCTACAATGAGCAGTTCTTC. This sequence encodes CATSVDGSSYNEQFF. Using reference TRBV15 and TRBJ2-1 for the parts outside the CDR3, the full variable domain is DAMVIQNPRYQVTQFGKPVTLSCSQTLNHNVMYWYQQKSSQAPKLLFHYYDKDFNNEADTPDNFQSRRPNTSFCFLDIRSPGLGDTAMYLCATSVDGSSYNEQFFGPGTRLTVL.